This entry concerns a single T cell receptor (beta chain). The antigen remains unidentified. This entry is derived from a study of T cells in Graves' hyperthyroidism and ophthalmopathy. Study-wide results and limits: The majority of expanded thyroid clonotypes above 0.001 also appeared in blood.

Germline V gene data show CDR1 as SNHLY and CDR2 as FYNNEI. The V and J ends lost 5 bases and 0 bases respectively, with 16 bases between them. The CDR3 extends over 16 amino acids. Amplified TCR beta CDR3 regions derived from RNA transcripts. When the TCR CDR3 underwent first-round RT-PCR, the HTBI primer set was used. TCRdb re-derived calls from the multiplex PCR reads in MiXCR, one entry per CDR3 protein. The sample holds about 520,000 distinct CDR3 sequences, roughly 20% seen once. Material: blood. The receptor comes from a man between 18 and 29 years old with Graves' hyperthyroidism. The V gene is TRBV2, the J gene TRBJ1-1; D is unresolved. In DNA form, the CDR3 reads TGTGCCAGCAGTAACATACCCACGGCAATGAACACTGAAGCTTTCTTT. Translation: CASSNIPTAMNTEAFF.